A single T cell receptor beta chain is shown here with its context. Its antigen remains unknown. The data derive from a study of T cells expressing NK-cell markers. Study information: Serological testing identified most of the eight sequenced donors as HCMV-seropositive and one as seronegative.

The CDR3 has 15 amino acids. Template switching by 5'RACE with UMIs generated the TCR beta cDNA. TCRdb re-called the 5' RACE reads and shows each CDR3 protein once, DNA omitted. The repertoire table contains about 160,000 distinct CDR3 sequences. Findings and limits, study-wide: NKG2C+ dominant clonotypes from more than 5 donors made up roughly 1.0-8% of CD8+ T cells.

Sequenced input: blood T cells: a sorted CD56 or NKG2C T cell subset, CD4+ or CD8+ T cells, or bulk PBMC T cells (not recorded which). The source is a woman aged 18 to 69 in good health. The chain recombines TRBV12-3 or TRBV12-4 with TRBJ1-5. CDR3 amino acids: CASSRTLGYNQPQHF.